This T cell receptor (beta chain) was identified in a study of T cell repertoires in cytomegalovirus infection. The CDR3 consists of 15 residues. In germline, CDR1 is LNHNV, CDR2 YYDKDF (reference sequence). Between the trimmed V and J ends, which lost 0 bases and 3 bases, there was a span of 11 bases. TCRdb called the reads again in MiXCR, with one record for every CDR3 protein. The sample holds about a million distinct CDR3 sequences, around 31% seen once. This clonotype was seen more than once but under ten times. Its antigen is not known. General study findings and limits: Cumulative public TCR beta family frequency identified CMV carriers with the relevant HLA.

V gene TRBV15 combines with J gene TRBJ2-5; D call uncertain. This specimen consisted of cultured CD8+ T cells from PBMCs, obtained from culture after CMV antigen stimulation. The clonotype originates from a human donor in good health (CMV status not recorded). Some clones in this sample may be carry-over from other donors' samples. CDR3 DNA sequence: TGTGCCACCAGCAGAGACGGGTCCCCCAAAGAGACCCAGTACTTC. Translation: CATSRDGSPKETQYF.